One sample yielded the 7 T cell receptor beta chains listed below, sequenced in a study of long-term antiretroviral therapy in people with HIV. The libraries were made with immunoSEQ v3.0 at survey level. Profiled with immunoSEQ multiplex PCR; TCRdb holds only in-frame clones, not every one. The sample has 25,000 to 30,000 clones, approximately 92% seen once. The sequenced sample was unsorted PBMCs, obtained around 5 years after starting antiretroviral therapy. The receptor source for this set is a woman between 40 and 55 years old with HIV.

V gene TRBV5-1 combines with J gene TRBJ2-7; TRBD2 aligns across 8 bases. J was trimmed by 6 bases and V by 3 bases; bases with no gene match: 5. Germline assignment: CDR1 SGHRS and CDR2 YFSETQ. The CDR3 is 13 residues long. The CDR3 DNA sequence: TGCGCCAGCAGCTCCGGGGGGGGAGGCGAGCAGTACTTC. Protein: CASSSGGGGEQYF. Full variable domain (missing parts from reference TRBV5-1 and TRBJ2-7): KAGVTQTPRYLIKTRGQQVTLSCSPISGHRSVSWYQQTPGQGLQFLFEYFSETQRNKGNFPGRFSGRQFSNSRSEMNVSTLELGDSALYLCASSSGGGGEQYFGPGTRLTVT.

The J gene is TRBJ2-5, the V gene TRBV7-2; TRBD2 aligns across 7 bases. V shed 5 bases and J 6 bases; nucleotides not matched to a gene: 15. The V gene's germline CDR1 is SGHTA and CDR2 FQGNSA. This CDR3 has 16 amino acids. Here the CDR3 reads CASSPTEGGPRQTQYF. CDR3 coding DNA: TGTGCCAGCAGCCCTACTGAGGGAGGGCCGAGACAGACCCAGTACTTC. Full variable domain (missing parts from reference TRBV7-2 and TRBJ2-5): GAGVSQSPSNKVTEKGKDVELRCDPISGHTALYWYRQSLGQGLEFLIYFQGNSAPDKSGLPSDRFSAERTGGSVSTLTIQRTQQEDSAVYLCASSPTEGGPRQTQYFGPGTRLLVL.

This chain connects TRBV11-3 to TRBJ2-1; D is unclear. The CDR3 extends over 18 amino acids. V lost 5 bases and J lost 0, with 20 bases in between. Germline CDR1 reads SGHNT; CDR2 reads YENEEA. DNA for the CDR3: TGTGCCAGCAGCCCAAACGACGTGGCCGGTTACTCCTACAATGAGCAGTTCTTC. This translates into CASSPNDVAGYSYNEQFF.

The CDR3 region is CASSPGQGYGYTF. The CDR3 DNA reads TGTGCCAGTTCCCCGGGACAGGGTTATGGCTACACCTTC. V and J are TRBV19 and TRBJ1-2, with 9 positions matching TRBD1. CDR1 and CDR2 (germline): LNHDA, SQIVND (reference sequence). CDR3 length: 13 amino acids. After removal of 8 bases from V and 5 bases from J, the junction contained 6 bases not matched to a gene. The variable domain in full, with the rest retrieved from reference TRBV19 and TRBJ1-2, is DGGITQSPKYLFRKEGQNVTLSCEQNLNHDAMYWYRQDPGQGLRLIYYSQIVNDFQKGDIAEGYSVSREKKESFPLTVTSAQKNPTAFYLCASSPGQGYGYTFGSGTRLTVV.

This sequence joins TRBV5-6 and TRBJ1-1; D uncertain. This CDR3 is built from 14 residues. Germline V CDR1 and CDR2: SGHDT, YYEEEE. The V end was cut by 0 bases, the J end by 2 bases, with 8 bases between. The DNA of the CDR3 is TGTGCCAGCAGCTTGGCCAACCACAACACTGAAGCTTTCTTT. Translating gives CASSLANHNTEAFF.

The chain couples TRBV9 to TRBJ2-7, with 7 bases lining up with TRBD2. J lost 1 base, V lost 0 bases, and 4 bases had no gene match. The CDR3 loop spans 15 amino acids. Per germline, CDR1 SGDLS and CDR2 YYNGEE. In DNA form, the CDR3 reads TGTGCCAGCAGCGTAGAGGGAGGGCCTTCCTACGAGCAGTACTTC. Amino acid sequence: CASSVEGGPSYEQYF.

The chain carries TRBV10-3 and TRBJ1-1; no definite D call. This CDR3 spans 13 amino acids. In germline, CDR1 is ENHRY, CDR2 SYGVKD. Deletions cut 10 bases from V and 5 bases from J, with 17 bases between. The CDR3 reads CATSAEGRTEAFF. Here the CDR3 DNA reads TGTGCCACCTCGGCGGAGGGAAGAACTGAAGCTTTCTTT.